The TCR beta chain described here comes from a study of blood T cell repertoires in COVID-19. Whole-study context: Both acute and convalescent COVID-19 samples were obtained from the United States, Italy and Spain.

Produced via immunoSEQ multiplex PCR; TCRdb's table is partial and in-frame only. The table shows over 150,000 clones, with over 80% occurring only once. Germline lookup yields CDR1 MNHEY and CDR2 SVGEGT. CDR3 size: 16 residues. V lost 0 bases and J lost 4, with 15 bases in between. This clone appeared once. This chain connects TRBV6-2 or TRBV6-3 to TRBJ1-2; D may be TRBD1 (6 bases). Material: peripheral blood. This receptor was taken from a woman of 80 years or more with active or convalescent COVID-19. CDR3 sequence reads: CASSYSGDTAFYGYTF. The CDR3 DNA follows: TGTGCCAGCAGTTACTCGGGGGACACCGCTTTCTATGGCTACACCTTC.